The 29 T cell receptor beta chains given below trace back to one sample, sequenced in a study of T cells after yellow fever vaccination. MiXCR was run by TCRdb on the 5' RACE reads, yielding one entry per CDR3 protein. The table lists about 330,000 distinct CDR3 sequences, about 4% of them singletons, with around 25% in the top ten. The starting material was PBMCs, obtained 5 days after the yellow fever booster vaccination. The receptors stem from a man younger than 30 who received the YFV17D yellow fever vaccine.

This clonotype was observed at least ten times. The chain's CDR3 is CASSLVAIRDNEQFF. The CDR3 region has the DNA TGTGCCAGCAGCTTAGTGGCGATTAGGGACAATGAGCAGTTCTTC. V usage is TRBV7-9 and J usage is TRBJ2-1; D gene uncertain. V shed 1 base and J shed 5 bases, with 12 bases lying between them. This CDR3 has 15 residues. Germline-derived CDR1 and CDR2 are SEHNR and FQNEAQ (reference sequence).

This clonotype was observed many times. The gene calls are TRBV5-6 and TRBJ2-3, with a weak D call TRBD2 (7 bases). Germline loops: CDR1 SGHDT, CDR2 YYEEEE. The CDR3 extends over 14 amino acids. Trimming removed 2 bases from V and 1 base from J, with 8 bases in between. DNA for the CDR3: TGTGCCAGCAGCTTCGGGGGGCGCACAGATACGCAGTATTTT. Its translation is CASSFGGRTDTQYF.

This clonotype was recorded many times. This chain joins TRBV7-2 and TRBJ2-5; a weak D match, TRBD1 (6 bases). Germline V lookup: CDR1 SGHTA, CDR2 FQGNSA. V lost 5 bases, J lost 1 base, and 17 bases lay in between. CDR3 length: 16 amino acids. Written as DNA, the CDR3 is TGTGCCAGCAGCCAACGAACAGGACAGTTCCAAGAGACCCAGTACTTC. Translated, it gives CASSQRTGQFQETQYF.

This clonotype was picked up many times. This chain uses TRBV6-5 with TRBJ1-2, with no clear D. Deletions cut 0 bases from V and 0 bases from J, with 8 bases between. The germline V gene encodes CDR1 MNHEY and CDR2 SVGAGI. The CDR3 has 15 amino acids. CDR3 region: CASSYSGLANYGYTF. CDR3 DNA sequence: TGTGCCAGCAGTTACTCAGGGTTAGCTAACTATGGCTACACCTTC.

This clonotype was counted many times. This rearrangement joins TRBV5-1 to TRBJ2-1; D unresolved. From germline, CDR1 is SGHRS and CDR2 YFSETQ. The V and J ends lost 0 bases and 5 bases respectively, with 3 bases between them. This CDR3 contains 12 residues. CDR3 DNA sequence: TGCGCCAGCAGCTTGGTGCACAATGAGCAGTTCTTC. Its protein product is CASSLVHNEQFF.

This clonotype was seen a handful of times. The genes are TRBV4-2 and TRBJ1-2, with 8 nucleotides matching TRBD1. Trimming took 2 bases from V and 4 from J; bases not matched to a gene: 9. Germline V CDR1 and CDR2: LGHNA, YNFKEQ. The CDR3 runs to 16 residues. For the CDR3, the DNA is TGTGCCAGCAGCCAATTTCCGGGACAGGATCTCTATGGCTACACCTTC. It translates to CASSQFPGQDLYGYTF.

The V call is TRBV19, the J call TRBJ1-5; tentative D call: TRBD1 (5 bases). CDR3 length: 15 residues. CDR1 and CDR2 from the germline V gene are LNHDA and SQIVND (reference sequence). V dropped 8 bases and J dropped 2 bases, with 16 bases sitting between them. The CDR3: CASESQGFGNQPQHF. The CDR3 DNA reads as TGTGCCAGTGAATCTCAGGGATTTGGCAATCAGCCCCAGCATTTT.

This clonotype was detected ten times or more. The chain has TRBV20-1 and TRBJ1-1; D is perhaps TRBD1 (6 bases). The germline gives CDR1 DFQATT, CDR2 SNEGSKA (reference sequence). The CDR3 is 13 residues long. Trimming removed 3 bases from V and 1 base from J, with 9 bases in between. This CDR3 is CSARGTSNTEAFF. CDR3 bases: TGCAGTGCTAGGGGGACATCGAACACTGAAGCTTTCTTT.

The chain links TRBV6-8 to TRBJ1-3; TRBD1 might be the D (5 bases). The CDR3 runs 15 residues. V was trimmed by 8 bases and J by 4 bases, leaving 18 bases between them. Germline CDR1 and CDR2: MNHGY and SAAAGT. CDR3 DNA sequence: TGTGCCAGCGGGGAATGGGACTCCTACGGAAACACCATATATTTT. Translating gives CASGEWDSYGNTIYF.

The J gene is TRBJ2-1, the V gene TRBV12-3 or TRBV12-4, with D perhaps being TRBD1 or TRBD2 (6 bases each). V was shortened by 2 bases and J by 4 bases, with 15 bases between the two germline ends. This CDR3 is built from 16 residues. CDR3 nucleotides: TGTGCCAGCAGTTTAACGGGGGCTCAGGGGTACAATGAGCAGTTCTTC. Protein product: CASSLTGAQGYNEQFF.

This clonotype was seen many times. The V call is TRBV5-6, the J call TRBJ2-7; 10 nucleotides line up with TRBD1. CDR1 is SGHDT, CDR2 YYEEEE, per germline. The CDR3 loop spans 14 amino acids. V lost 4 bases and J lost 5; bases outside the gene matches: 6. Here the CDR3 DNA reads TGTGCCAGCAGCGCTTCGACAGGGGGCGACGAGCAGTACGTC. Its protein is CASSASTGGDEQYV.

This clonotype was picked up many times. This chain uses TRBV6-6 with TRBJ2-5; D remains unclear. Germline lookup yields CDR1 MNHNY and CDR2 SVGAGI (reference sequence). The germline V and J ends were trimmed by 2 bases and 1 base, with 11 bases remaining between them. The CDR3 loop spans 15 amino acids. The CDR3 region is CASSYPADLQETQYF. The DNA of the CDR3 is TGTGCCAGCAGTTACCCCGCAGACCTCCAAGAGACCCAGTACTTC.

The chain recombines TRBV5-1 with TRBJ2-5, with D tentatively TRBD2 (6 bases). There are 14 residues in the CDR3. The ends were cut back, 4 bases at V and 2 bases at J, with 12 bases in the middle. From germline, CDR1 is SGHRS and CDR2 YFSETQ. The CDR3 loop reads CASSGGTTQETQYF. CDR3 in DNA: TGCGCCAGCAGCGGAGGGACGACTCAAGAGACCCAGTACTTC.

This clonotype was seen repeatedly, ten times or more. For the CDR3, the DNA is TGTGCCAGCAGCTCGACTAGCGGGCCTTACGAGCAGTACTTC. Protein product: CASSSTSGPYEQYF. The rearrangement uses TRBV7-2 and TRBJ2-7; 10 bases are shared with TRBD2. Germline V gene data show CDR1 as SGHTA and CDR2 as FQGNSA. CDR3 length: 14 residues. The V and J ends lost 4 bases and 4 bases, in that order; junction bases with no gene match: 4.

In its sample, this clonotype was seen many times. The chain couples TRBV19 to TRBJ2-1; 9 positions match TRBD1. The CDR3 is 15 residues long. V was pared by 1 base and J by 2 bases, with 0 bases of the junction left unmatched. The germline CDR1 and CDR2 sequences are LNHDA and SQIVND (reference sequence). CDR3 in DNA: TGTGCCAGTAGTATAGGGACAGGGGCCTACAATGAGCAGTTCTTC. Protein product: CASSIGTGAYNEQFF.

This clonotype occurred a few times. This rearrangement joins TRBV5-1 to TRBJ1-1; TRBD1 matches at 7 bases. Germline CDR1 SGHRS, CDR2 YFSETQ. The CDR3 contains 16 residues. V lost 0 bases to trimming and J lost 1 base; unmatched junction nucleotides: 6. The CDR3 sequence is CASSLDQGVWNTEAFF. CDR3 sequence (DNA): TGCGCCAGCAGCTTGGACCAGGGGGTTTGGAACACTGAAGCTTTCTTT.

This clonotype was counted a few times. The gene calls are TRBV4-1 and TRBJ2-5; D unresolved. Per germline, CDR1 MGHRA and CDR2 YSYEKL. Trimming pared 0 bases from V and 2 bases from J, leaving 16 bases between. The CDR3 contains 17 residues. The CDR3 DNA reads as TGCGCCAGCAGCCAAGATCGCGCCAAATGGGAACAAGAGACCCAGTACTTC. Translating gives CASSQDRAKWEQETQYF.

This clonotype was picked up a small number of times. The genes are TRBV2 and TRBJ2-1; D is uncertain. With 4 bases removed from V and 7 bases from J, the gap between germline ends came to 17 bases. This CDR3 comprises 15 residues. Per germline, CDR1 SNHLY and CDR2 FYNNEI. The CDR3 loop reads CASSVAPSSGNEQFF. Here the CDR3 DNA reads TGTGCCAGCAGTGTTGCACCCTCTTCTGGGAATGAGCAGTTCTTC.

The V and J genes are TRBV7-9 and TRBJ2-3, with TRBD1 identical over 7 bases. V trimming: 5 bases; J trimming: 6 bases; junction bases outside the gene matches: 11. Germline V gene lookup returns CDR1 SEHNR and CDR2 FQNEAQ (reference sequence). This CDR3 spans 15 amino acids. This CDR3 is CASSPRDRDVDTQYF. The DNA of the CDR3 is TGTGCCAGCAGCCCCCGGGACAGAGACGTGGATACGCAGTATTTT.

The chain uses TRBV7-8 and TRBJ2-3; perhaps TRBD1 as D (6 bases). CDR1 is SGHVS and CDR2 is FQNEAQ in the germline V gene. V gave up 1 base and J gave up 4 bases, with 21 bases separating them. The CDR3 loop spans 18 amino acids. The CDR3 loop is CASSLVSEYRVRADTQYF. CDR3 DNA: TGTGCCAGCAGCTTAGTGTCGGAGTACAGGGTTCGGGCAGATACGCAGTATTTT.

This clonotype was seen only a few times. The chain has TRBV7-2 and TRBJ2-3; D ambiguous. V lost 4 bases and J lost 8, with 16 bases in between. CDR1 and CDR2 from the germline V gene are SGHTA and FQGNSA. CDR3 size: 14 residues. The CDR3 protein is CASSSPQGPRTQYF. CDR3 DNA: TGTGCCAGCAGCTCCCCGCAAGGCCCCCGTACGCAGTATTTT.

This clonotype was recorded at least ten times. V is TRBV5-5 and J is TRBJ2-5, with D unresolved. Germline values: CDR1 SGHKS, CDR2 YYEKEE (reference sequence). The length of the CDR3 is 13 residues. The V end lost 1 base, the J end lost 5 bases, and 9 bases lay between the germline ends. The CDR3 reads CASSLWLGETQYF. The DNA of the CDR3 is TGTGCCAGCAGCTTGTGGCTAGGGGAGACCCAGTACTTC.

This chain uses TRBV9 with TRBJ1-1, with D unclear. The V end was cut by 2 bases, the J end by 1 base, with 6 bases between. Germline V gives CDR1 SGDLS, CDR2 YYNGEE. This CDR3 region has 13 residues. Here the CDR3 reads CASSVTTNTEAFF. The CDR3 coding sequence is TGTGCCAGCAGCGTTACTACGAACACTGAAGCTTTCTTT.

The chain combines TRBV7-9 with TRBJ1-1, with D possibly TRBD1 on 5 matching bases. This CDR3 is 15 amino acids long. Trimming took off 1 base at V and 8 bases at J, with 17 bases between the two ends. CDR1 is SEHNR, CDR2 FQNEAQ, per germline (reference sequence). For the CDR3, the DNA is TGTGCCAGCAGCTTAGAGGTTGCAGGCCGGGGGGAAGCTTTCTTT. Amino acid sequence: CASSLEVAGRGEAFF.

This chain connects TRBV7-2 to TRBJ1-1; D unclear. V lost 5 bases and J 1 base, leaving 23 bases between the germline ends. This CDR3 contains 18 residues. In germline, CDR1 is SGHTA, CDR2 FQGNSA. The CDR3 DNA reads TGTGCCAGCAGCCCGCGGGGTCAGTCGTTCGGGGAGAACACTGAAGCTTTCTTT. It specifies CASSPRGQSFGENTEAFF.

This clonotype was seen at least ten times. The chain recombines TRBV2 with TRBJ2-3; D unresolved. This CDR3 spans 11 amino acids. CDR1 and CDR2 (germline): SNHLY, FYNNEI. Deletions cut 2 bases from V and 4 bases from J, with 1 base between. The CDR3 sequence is CASSEPDTQYF. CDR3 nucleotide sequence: TGTGCCAGCAGTGAACCAGATACGCAGTATTTT.

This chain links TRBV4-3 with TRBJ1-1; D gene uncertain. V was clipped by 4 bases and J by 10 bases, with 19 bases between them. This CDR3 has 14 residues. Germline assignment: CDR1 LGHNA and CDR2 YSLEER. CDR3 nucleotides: TGCGCCAGCAGCCCCAGGTACGAACCGCTGGTAGCTTTCTTT. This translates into CASSPRYEPLVAFF.

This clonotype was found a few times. The CDR3: CASSYKAGGRDEQFF. The CDR3, as DNA: TGTGCCAGCAGTTATAAGGCGGGGGGGCGAGATGAGCAGTTCTTC. The chain joins TRBV6-5 to TRBJ2-1; 9 positions match TRBD2. Germline V gene data show CDR1 as MNHEY and CDR2 as SVGAGI. This CDR3 is 15 amino acids long. V shed 3 bases and J 8 bases; nucleotides not matched to a gene: 8.

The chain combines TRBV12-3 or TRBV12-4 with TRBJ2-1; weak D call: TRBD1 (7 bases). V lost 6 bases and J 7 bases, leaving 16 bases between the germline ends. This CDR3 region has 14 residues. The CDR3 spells CASSRSTGRNEQFF. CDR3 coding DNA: TGTGCCAGCAGCCGTTCGACAGGGAGGAATGAGCAGTTCTTC.